The 26 T cell receptor beta chains listed next were all sequenced from one sample in a study of blood T cells in healthy people across ages. Using a J-beta primer mix together with a sample-barcoded 5' primer, a second PCR was run for roughly 6 to 12 cycles. TCRdb recomputed calls from the 5' RACE reads with MiXCR, one row per CDR3 protein. The sample has fewer than 1,000,000 distinct CDR3 sequences; 40% to 50% are singletons. The specimen sequenced was blood. The receptor set was obtained from a man aged 60-69 years in good health.

V and J are TRBV29-1 and TRBJ2-3; D gene ambiguous. V was shortened by 7 bases and J by 0 bases, with 17 bases between the two germline ends. The germline CDR1 and CDR2 sequences are SQVTM and ANQGSEA. This CDR3 has 15 amino acids. The CDR3 spells CSARTSITSTDTQYF. The CDR3 bases are TGCAGCGCTCGCACCTCCATCACTAGCACAGATACGCAGTATTTT.

This clonotype has more than one count but fewer than ten. The V call is TRBV29-1, the J call TRBJ2-3; no firm D call. There are 13 residues in the CDR3. CDR1 and CDR2 from the germline V gene are SQVTM and ANQGSEA. Here the CDR3 DNA reads TGCAGTTTATATGGCGTACGAACAGATACGCAGTATTTT. Its protein is CSLYGVRTDTQYF.

This clonotype was recorded only once. The chain couples TRBV18 to TRBJ2-7; D unresolved. The germline V and J ends were trimmed by 5 bases and 5 bases, with 10 bases remaining between them. Germline V CDR1 and CDR2: KGHSH, LQKENI. This CDR3 contains 12 residues. The CDR3 loop reads CASSKDVNEQYF. The CDR3 DNA sequence: TGTGCCAGCTCAAAGGACGTCAACGAGCAGTACTTC.

The chain links TRBV20-1 to TRBJ2-1; 10 nucleotides agree with TRBD2. The CDR3 has 13 residues. The V and J ends lost 5 bases and 8 bases, in that order; junction bases with no gene match: 6. Germline CDR1 is DFQATT and CDR2 is SNEGSKA (reference sequence). CDR3 protein: CSAVSGGDDEQFF. DNA of the CDR3: TGCAGTGCTGTAAGCGGGGGGGACGATGAGCAGTTCTTC.

V and J are TRBV6-5 and TRBJ2-7; TRBD1 matches 9 bases. Germline assignment: CDR1 MNHEY and CDR2 SVGAGI. There are 15 residues in the CDR3. The V and J ends lost 5 bases and 3 bases, in that order; junction bases with no gene match: 8. CDR3 protein: CASSIAGTGYYEQYF. Written as DNA, the CDR3 is TGTGCCAGCAGTATCGCCGGGACAGGGTACTACGAGCAGTACTTC.

The rearrangement joins TRBV12-3 or TRBV12-4 to TRBJ2-1; 10 nucleotides match TRBD2. This CDR3 region has 15 residues. Unmatched junction bases numbered 4, after V lost 6 bases and J lost 2 bases. The CDR3 loop is CASSQLAGPYNEQFF. The DNA of the CDR3 is TGTGCCAGCAGCCAACTAGCGGGACCCTACAATGAGCAGTTCTTC.

This clonotype was found a few times. The chain couples TRBV3-1 to TRBJ2-7; 13 bases are shared with TRBD2. Per the germline V gene, CDR1 is LGHDT and CDR2 is YNNKEL (reference sequence). V dropped 1 base and J dropped 1; count of bases not matched to a gene: 7. This CDR3 is built from 18 residues. The CDR3 sequence is CASSQARLAGGLSYEQYF. The CDR3 DNA follows: TGTGCCAGCAGCCAAGCTAGACTAGCGGGGGGCCTATCCTACGAGCAGTACTTC.

The chain is built from TRBV5-5 and TRBJ2-6, with D perhaps matching TRBD1 (6 bases). V was pared by 1 base and J by 1 base, with 12 bases between. This CDR3 comprises 17 residues. The V gene's germline CDR1 is SGHKS and CDR2 YYEKEE (reference sequence). In DNA, the CDR3 is TGTGCCAGCAGCTTGAGTTACCAGGGGTCTGGGGCCAACGTCCTGACTTTC. Translated: CASSLSYQGSGANVLTF.

This clonotype was counted many times. The J gene is TRBJ2-5, the V gene TRBV10-3; D gene ambiguous. The germline V gene encodes CDR1 ENHRY and CDR2 SYGVKD. The CDR3 contains 16 residues. The V end was cut by 0 bases, the J end by 0 bases, with 11 bases between. Here the CDR3 reads CAISESGSSDQETQYF. Here the CDR3 DNA reads TGTGCCATCAGTGAGTCGGGAAGCTCGGACCAAGAGACCCAGTACTTC.

The genes are TRBV20-1 and TRBJ2-4; D is possibly TRBD2 (6 bases). V lost 7 bases and J lost 3, with 19 bases in between. Per germline, CDR1 DFQATT and CDR2 SNEGSKA (reference sequence). This CDR3 contains 15 residues. CDR3 sequence: CSERGGGVDKNIQYF. Written as DNA, the CDR3 is TGCAGTGAACGAGGAGGAGGGGTAGACAAAAACATTCAGTACTTC.

This chain links TRBV20-1 with TRBJ1-2; the D gene is possibly TRBD1 (5 bases). Trimming pared 6 bases from V and 8 bases from J, leaving 16 bases between. The V gene's germline CDR1 is DFQATT and CDR2 SNEGSKA (reference sequence). There are 12 residues in the CDR3. The CDR3 coding sequence is TGCAGTGCCAGGGACGGCCTTTGGGGCTACACCTTC. This encodes CSARDGLWGYTF.

The chain carries TRBV5-8 and TRBJ2-5, with a weak D call TRBD2 (6 bases). Germline V lookup: CDR1 SGHTS, CDR2 YDEGEE. The ends were cut back, 3 bases at V and 5 bases at J, with 20 bases in the middle. The CDR3 totals 16 residues. CDR3 sequence: CASSSELASRGETQYF. As DNA, the CDR3 is TGTGCCAGCAGCTCCGAACTAGCATCCAGAGGGGAGACCCAGTACTTC.

The rearrangement uses TRBV7-2 and TRBJ1-5; possibly TRBD1 for D (6 bases). Germline V gene data show CDR1 as SGHTA and CDR2 as FQGNSA. V was cut by 5 bases and J by 3 bases, with 14 bases left in between. The CDR3 length is 15 residues. The CDR3 region has the DNA TGTGCCAGCAGCAGGCAGGGGAGGGTCAATCAGCCCCAGCATTTT. Translation: CASSRQGRVNQPQHF.

In this sample, this clonotype turned up a few times. The chain couples TRBV15 to TRBJ2-3; 11 nucleotides agree with TRBD1. V was pared by 5 bases and J by 13 bases, with 5 bases of the junction left unmatched. CDR1 is LNHNV, CDR2 YYDKDF, per germline (reference sequence). The length of the CDR3 is 12 residues. CDR3 in DNA: TGTGCCACCAGCCTACGGACAGGGGGCAAGTATTTT. This gives the protein CATSLRTGGKYF.

The chain employs TRBV4-3 and TRBJ2-2; no definite D call. Deletions cut 6 bases from V and 4 bases from J, with 12 bases between. In germline, CDR1 is LGHNA, CDR2 YSLEER. The CDR3 sequence is 14 residues long. The DNA of the CDR3 is TGCGCCAGCAGAAGTCAGGTGATCACCGGGGAGCTGTTTTTT. Its protein is CASRSQVITGELFF.

The V call is TRBV27, the J call TRBJ2-4; perhaps TRBD1 as D (6 bases). This CDR3 has 15 amino acids. Looked up from germline, CDR1 is MNHEY and CDR2 is SMNVEV (reference sequence). Trimming left V 5 bases short and J 1 base short, with 12 bases between. The CDR3 bases are TGTGCCAGCAGTCCAGGGGAGAGGGCCAAAAACATTCAGTACTTC. Translated: CASSPGERAKNIQYF.

At least ten counts were recorded for this clonotype. The chain employs TRBV28 and TRBJ2-7, with 9 positions matching TRBD1. This CDR3 is 14 amino acids long. V lost 6 bases to trimming and J lost 1 base; unmatched junction nucleotides: 4. From germline, CDR1 is MDHEN and CDR2 SYDVKM. The CDR3 protein is CASRPTGGSYEQYF. In DNA form, the CDR3 reads TGTGCCAGCAGACCGACAGGGGGTTCCTACGAGCAGTACTTC.

In the case of this clonotype: A junction boundary mismatches the germline segment, possibly from a read error. V and J are TRBV28 and TRBJ2-7; D is unresolved. Germline V gene lookup returns CDR1 MDHEN and CDR2 SYDVKM. CDR3 size: 12 residues. The CDR3 DNA is TGTGCCTGCAGTCAAATCGCCTACGAGCAGTACTTC. It encodes CACSQIAYEQYF.

V usage is TRBV6-2 or TRBV6-3 and J usage is TRBJ2-5, with TRBD2 matching 9 bases. The germline V gene has CDR1 MNHEY and CDR2 SVGEGT. Trimming removed 4 bases from V and 0 bases from J; junction bases left unmatched: 3. The CDR3 sequence is 15 residues long. The CDR3 sequence: CASSSTSGNQETQYF. CDR3 in DNA: TGTGCCAGCAGTTCGACTAGCGGAAACCAAGAGACCCAGTACTTC.

The chain recombines TRBV27 with TRBJ2-3; maybe TRBD2 (5 bases). Trimming pared 4 bases from V and 8 bases from J, leaving 25 bases between. The CDR3 runs 17 residues. The germline gives CDR1 MNHEY, CDR2 SMNVEV (reference sequence). This CDR3 reads CASSSALAASIARTQYF. The CDR3 region has the DNA TGTGCCAGCAGTTCCGCCCTGGCGGCCTCAATAGCGCGTACGCAGTATTTT.

The chain combines TRBV4-3 with TRBJ1-2; 7 bases fit TRBD1. With 0 bases clipped from V and 4 bases from J, the junction kept 8 bases outside the gene matches. The germline CDR1 and CDR2 sequences are LGHNA and YSLEER. The CDR3 loop spans 16 amino acids. CDR3 nucleotides: TGCGCCAGCAGCCAAGAGTGGGCAGGGGGGCCCTATGGCTACACCTTC. Translation: CASSQEWAGGPYGYTF.

This sequence joins TRBV3-1 and TRBJ2-5, with 9 positions matching TRBD1. This CDR3 contains 22 residues. The V gene end was trimmed by 0 bases and the J gene end by 2 bases; junction bases not matched to a gene: 22. Germline-derived CDR1 and CDR2 are LGHDT and YNNKEL (reference sequence). The CDR3 nucleotides are TGTGCCAGCAGCCAAGATGATTTTGGACCGGGACAGGGAGAGTGTTCGCAAGAGACCCAGTACTTC. As protein: CASSQDDFGPGQGECSQETQYF.

This CDR3 reads CSANRDRGAFF. In DNA form, the CDR3 reads TGCAGTGCTAACCGGGACAGGGGAGCTTTCTTT. V is TRBV20-1 and J is TRBJ1-1; 10 nucleotides line up with TRBD1. V was clipped by 4 bases and J by 10 bases; unmatched bases: 3. Per germline, CDR1 DFQATT and CDR2 SNEGSKA (reference sequence). The CDR3 extends over 11 amino acids.

This sequence joins TRBV20-1 and TRBJ2-1, with D unclear. This CDR3 has 14 residues. The V end was cut by 3 bases, the J end by 7 bases, with 16 bases between. Germline CDR1 DFQATT, CDR2 SNEGSKA (reference sequence). The CDR3 spells CSASQPYLRNEQFF. CDR3 bases: TGCAGTGCTAGTCAACCTTATTTGAGGAATGAGCAGTTCTTC.

This clonotype was found once. V and J are TRBV9 and TRBJ1-2; no definite D call. This CDR3 has 12 amino acids. Trimming removed 0 bases at V and 4 bases at J, with 4 bases between. Germline V lookup: CDR1 SGDLS, CDR2 YYNGEE. The CDR3 sequence is CASSVVGYGYTF. The DNA for the CDR3 is TGTGCCAGCAGCGTAGTTGGCTATGGCTACACCTTC.

This clonotype has more than one count but fewer than ten. A read error may account for a junction end that differs from germline. The V gene is TRBV29-1, the J gene TRBJ2-1; 7 nucleotides align to TRBD1. The CDR3 runs 14 residues. Germline-derived CDR1 and CDR2 are SQVTM and ANQGSEA. The CDR3 DNA follows: TGCGGCGTTGAGGGGGCCAACTCCTACAATGAGCAGTTCTTC. This encodes CGVEGANSYNEQFF.